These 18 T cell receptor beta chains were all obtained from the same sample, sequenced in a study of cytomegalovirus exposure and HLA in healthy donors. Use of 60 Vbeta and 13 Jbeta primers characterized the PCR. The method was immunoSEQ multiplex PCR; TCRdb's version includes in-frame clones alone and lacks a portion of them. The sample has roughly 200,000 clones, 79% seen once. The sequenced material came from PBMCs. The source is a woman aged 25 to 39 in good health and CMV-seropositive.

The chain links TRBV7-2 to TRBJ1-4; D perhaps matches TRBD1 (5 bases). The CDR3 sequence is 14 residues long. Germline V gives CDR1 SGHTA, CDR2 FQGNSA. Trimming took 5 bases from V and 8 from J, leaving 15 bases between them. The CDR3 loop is CASSLGVTGEKLFF. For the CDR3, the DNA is TGTGCCAGCAGCCTAGGGGTGACTGGCGAAAAACTGTTTTTT.

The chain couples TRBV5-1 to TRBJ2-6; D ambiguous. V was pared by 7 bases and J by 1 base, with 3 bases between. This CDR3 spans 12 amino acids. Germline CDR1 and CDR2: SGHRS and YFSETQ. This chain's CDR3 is CASQSGANVLTF. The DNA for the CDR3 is TGCGCCAGCCAATCTGGGGCCAACGTCCTGACTTTC.

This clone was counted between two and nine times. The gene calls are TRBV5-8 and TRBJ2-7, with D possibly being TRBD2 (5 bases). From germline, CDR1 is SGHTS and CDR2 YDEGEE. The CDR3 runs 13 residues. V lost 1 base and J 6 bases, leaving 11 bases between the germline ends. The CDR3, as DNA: TGTGCCAGCAGCTTGTTTGGAGCGGTCGAGCAGTACTTC. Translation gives CASSLFGAVEQYF.

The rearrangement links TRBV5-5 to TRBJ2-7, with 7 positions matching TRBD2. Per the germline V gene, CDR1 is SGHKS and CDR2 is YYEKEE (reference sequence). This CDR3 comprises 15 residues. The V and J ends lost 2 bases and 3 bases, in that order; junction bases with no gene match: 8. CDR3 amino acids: CASSFQAGASYEQYF. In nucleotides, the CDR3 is TGTGCCAGCAGCTTTCAGGCGGGAGCGAGCTACGAGCAGTACTTC.

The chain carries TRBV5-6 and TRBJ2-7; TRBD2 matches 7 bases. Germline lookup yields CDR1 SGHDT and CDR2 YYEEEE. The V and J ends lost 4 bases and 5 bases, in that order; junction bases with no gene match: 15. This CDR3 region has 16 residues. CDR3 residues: CASSDPGGGAVHEQYF. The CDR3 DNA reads TGTGCCAGCAGCGATCCGGGGGGTGGTGCAGTCCACGAGCAGTACTTC.

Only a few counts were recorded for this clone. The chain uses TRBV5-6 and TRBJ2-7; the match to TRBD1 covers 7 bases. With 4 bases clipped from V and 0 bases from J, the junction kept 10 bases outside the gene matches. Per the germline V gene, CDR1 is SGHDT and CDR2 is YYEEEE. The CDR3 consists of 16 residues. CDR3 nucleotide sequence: TGTGCCAGCAGCCGTAGACAGGGCTCTCGCTCCTACGAGCAGTACTTC. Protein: CASSRRQGSRSYEQYF.

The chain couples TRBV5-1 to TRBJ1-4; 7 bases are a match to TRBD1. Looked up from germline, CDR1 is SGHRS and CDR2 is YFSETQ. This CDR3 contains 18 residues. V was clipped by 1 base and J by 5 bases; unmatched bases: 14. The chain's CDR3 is CASSLFPNRQGANEKLFF. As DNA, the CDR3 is TGCGCCAGCAGCTTGTTTCCAAACCGACAGGGAGCGAATGAAAAACTGTTTTTT.

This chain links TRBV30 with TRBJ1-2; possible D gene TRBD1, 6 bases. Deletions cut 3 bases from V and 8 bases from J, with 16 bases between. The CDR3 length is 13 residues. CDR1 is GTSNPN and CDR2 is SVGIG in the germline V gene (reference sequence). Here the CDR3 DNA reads TGTGCCTGGAGGGGGCGGGGGGCAGAGGGCTACACCTTC. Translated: CAWRGRGAEGYTF.

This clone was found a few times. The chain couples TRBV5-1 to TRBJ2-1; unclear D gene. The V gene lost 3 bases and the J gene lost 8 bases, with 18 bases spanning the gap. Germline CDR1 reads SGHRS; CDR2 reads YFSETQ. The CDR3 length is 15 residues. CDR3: CASSSRAVARDEQFF. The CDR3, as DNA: TGCGCCAGCAGCTCTAGAGCCGTAGCCCGGGATGAGCAGTTCTTC.

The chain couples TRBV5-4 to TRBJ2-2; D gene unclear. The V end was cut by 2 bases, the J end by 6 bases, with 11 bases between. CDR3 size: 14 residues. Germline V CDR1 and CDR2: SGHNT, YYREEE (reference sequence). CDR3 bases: TGTGCCAGCAGCTTCATGGGCTACGCCGGGGAGCTGTTTTTT. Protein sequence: CASSFMGYAGELFF.

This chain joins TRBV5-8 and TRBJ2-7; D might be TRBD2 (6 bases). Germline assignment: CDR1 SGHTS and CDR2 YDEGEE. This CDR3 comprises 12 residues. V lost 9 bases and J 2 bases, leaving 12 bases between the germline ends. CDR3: CATGSRAYEQYF. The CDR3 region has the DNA TGTGCCACCGGGAGTCGTGCCTACGAGCAGTACTTC.

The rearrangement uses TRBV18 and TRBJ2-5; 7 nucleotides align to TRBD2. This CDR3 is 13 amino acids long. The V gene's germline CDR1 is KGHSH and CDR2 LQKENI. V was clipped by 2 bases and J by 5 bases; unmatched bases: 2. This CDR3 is CASSPYSGETQYF. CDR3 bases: TGTGCCAGCTCACCATATAGCGGGGAGACCCAGTACTTC.

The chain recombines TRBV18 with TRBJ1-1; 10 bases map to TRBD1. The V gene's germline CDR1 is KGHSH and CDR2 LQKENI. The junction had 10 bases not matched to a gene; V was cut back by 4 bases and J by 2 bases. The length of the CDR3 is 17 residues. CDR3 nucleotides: TGTGCCAGCTCACTCCGGGGACAGGGGATTGGAAACACTGAAGCTTTCTTT. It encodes CASSLRGQGIGNTEAFF. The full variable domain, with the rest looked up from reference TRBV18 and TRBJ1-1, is NAGVMQNPRHLVRRRGQEARLRCSPMKGHSHVYWYRQLPEEGLKFMVYLQKENIIDESGMPKERFSAEFPKEGPSILRIQQVVRGDSAAYFCASSLRGQGIGNTEAFFGQGTRLTVV.

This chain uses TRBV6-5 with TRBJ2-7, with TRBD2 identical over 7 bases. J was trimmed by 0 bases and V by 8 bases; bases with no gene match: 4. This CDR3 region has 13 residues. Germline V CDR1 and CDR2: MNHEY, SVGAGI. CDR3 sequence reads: CASSREVSYEQYF. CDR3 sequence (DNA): TGTGCCAGCTCCCGGGAGGTCTCCTACGAGCAGTACTTC.

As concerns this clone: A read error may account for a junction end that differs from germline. CDR3 DNA: TGTGCCAGCAGCCAGGACTACGAGAACTCCGGGGAGCTGGTTTTT. Its protein product is CASSQDYENSGELVF. The V call is TRBV6-4, the J call TRBJ2-2, with a possible D match to TRBD2 (6 bases). The CDR3 runs 15 residues. The germline gives CDR1 MRHNA, CDR2 SNTAGT.

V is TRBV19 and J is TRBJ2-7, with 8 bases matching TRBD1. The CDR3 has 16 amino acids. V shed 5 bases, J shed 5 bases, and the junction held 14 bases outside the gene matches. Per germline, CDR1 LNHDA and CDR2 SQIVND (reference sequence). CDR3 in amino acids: CASSLQQGVFVDEQYF. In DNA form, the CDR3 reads TGTGCCAGTAGTCTCCAACAGGGGGTCTTCGTTGACGAGCAGTACTTC.

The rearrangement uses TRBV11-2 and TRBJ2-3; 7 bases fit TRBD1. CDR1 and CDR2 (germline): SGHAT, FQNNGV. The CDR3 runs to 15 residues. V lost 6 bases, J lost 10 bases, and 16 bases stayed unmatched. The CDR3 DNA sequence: TGTGCCAGCAGACCGAACAGGGGCCCTCAATTCCCGCAGTATTTT. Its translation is CASRPNRGPQFPQYF.

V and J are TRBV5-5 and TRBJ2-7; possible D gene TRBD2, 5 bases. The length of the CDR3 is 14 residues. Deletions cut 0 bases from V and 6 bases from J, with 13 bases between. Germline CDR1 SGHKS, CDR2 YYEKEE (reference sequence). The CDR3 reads CASSLESLEGEQYF. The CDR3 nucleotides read TGTGCCAGCAGCTTGGAGTCGTTAGAGGGCGAGCAGTACTTC.